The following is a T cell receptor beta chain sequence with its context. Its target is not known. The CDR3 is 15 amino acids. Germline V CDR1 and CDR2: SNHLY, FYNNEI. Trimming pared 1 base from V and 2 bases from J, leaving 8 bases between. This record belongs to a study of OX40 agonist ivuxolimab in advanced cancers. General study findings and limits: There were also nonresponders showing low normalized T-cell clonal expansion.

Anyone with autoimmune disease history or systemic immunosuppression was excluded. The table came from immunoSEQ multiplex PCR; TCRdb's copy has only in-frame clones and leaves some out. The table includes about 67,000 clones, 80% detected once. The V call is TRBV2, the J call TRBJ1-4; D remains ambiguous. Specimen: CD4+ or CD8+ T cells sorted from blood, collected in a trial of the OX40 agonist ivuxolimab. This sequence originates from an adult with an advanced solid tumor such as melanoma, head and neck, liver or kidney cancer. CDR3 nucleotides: TGTGCCAGCAGTGAAGGGTTGGCGACTAATGAAAAACTGTTTTTT. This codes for CASSEGLATNEKLFF. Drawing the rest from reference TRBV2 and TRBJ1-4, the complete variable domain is EPEVTQTPSHQVTQMGQEVILRCVPISNHLYFYWYRQILGQKVEFLVSFYNNEISEKSEIFDDQFSVERPDGSNFTLKIRSTKLEDSAMYFCASSEGLATNEKLFFGSGTQLSVL.